The following is a TCR beta chain sequence with its context. The antigen remains unidentified. From germline, CDR1 is MGHRA and CDR2 YSYEKL. CDR3 size: 14 residues. This specimen comes from a study of monozygotic twins with inflammatory bowel disease. Whole-blood RNA isolation (total RNA) proceeded without T cell sorting. Whole-study results and caveats: Individual T cell subtypes were not distinguishable.

Reprocessing the 5' RACE reads, TCRdb reports a single entry for every CDR3 protein and omits DNA. This table holds under 200,000 distinct CDR3 sequences. Material: blood. V is TRBV4-1 and J is TRBJ1-6; TCRdb lists TRBD1, though no DNA is available to test this call. This receptor was identified in a human donor with ulcerative colitis or Crohn's disease, or a healthy co-twin of an affected twin (not recorded which). The chain's CDR3 is CASSPRGFHSPLHF.